Sequencing of this T cell receptor (beta chain) was carried out in a study of cytotoxic CD8 clonotypes in ibrutinib-treated CLL. The wider study: IGHV unmutated fewer than 18; relapsed/refractory 11; treatment-naive over 14. Outcomes included approximately 25 partial and 2 complete responses; after median roughly six years, roughly 14 stayed remitted and roughly 12 progressed.

As to this clone: The antigen is unknown.

Clones were sequenced by immunoSEQ multiplex PCR, and TCRdb holds only the in-frame ones, with some missing. The sample holds almost 250,000 clones, 70% seen once. The germline gives CDR1 MDHEN, CDR2 SYDVKM. The V gene lost 4 bases and the J gene lost 8 bases, with 15 bases spanning the gap. The CDR3 is 14 amino acids. Regarding the study as a whole: Baseline clonality was higher than in age-matched healthy donors and moved in step with circulating CD8+ T-cell counts. Public clonotypes were rare and shrank or held steady on treatment.

The clonotype was recovered from a human donor with chronic lymphocytic leukemia. The material was PBMCs, obtained after 24 months of ibrutinib treatment. The V call is TRBV28, the J call TRBJ2-1, with D hard to call. CDR3 region: CASSSTRPRDEQFF. The CDR3 nucleotides read TGTGCCAGCAGTTCCACCAGACCCCGGGATGAGCAGTTCTTC.